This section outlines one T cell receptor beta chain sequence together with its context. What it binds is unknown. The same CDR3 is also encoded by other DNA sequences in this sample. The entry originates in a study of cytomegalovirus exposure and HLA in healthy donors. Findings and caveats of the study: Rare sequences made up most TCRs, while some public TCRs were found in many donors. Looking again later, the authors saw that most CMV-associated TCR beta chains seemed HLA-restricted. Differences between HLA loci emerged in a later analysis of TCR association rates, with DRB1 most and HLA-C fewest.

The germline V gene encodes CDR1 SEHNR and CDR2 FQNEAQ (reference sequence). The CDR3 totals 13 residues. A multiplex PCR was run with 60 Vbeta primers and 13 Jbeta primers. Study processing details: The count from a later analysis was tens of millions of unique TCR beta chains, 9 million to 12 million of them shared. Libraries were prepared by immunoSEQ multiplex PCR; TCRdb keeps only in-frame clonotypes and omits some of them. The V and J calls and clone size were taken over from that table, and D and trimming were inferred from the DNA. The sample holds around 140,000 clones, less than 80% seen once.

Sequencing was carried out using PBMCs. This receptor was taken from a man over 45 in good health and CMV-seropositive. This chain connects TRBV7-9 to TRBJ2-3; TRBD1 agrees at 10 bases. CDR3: CASGQGVRDTQYF. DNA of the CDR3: TGTGCTAGCGGACAGGGGGTGCGAGATACGCAGTATTTT.